The present T cell receptor (beta chain) was sequenced within a study of blood T cell repertoires in COVID-19. On the study more broadly: Italy, Spain and the United States were the sources of the convalescent and acute COVID-19 samples.

V gave up 6 bases and J gave up 4 bases; unmatched junction bases: 6. CDR1 is SGHDT, CDR2 YYEEEE, per germline. The CDR3 covers 14 residues. Only in-frame clones appear in the TCRdb table, and some are missing; sequencing was by immunoSEQ multiplex PCR. The table records just under 350,000 clones, about 93% of them present only once. J is TRBJ2-3 and V is TRBV5-6, with 9 bases fitting TRBD1. The sequence came from a woman younger than 30 who had recovered from COVID-19. Sequencing was carried out using peripheral blood. Here the CDR3 DNA reads TGTGCCAGCAACAGACAGGGGGGCCCAGATACGCAGTATTTT. Translation: CASNRQGGPDTQYF.